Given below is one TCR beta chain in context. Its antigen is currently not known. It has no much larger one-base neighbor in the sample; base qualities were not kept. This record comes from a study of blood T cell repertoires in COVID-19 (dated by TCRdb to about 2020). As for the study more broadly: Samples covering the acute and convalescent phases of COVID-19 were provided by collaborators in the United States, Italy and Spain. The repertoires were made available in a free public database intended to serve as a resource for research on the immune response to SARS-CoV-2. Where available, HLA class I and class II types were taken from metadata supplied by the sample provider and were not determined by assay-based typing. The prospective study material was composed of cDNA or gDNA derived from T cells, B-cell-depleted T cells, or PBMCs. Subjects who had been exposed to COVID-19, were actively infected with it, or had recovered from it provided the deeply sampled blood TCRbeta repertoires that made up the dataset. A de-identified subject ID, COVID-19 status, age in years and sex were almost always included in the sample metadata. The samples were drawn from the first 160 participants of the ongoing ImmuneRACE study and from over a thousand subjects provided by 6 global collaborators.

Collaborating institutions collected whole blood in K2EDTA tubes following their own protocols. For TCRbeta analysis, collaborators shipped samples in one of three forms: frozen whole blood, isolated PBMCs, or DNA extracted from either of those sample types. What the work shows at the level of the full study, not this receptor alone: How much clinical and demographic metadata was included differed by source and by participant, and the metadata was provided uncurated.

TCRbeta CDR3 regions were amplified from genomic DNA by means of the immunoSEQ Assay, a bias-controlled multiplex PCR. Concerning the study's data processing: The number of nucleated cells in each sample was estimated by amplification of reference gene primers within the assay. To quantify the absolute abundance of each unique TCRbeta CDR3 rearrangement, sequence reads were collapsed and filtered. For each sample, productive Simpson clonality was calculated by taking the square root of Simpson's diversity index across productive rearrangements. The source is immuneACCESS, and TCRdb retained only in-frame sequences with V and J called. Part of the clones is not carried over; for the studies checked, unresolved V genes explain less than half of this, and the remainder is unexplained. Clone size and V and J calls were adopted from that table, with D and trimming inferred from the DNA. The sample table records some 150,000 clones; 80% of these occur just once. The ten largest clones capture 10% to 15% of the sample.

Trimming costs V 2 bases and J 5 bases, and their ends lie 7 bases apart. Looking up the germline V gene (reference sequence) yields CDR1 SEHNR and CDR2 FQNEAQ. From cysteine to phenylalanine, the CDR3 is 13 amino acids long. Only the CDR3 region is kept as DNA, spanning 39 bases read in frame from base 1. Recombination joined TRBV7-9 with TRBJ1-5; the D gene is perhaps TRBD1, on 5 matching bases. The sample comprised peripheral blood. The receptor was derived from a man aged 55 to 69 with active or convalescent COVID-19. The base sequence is TGTGCCAGCAGCTTAATAGGGGATCAGCCCCAGCATTTT. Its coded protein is CASSLIGDQPQHF.